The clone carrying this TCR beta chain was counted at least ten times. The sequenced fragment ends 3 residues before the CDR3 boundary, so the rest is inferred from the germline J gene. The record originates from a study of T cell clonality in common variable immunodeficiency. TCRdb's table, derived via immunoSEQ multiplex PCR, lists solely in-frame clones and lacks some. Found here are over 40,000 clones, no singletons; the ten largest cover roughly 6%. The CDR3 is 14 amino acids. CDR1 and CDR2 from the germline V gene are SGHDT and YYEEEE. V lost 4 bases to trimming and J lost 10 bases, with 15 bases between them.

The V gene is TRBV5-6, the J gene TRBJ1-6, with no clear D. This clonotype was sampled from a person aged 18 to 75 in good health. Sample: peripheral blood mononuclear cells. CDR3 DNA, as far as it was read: TGTGCCAGCAGCCCCAGGCCTTTGTACTCACCC. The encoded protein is CASSPRPLYSP. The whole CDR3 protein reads CASSPRPLYSPLHF. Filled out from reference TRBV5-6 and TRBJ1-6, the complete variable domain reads DAGVTQSPTHLIKTRGQQVTLRCSPKSGHDTVSWYQQALGQGPQFIFQYYEEEERQRGNFPDRFSGHQFPNYSSELNVNALLLGDSALYLCASSPRPLYSPLHFGNGTRLTVT.